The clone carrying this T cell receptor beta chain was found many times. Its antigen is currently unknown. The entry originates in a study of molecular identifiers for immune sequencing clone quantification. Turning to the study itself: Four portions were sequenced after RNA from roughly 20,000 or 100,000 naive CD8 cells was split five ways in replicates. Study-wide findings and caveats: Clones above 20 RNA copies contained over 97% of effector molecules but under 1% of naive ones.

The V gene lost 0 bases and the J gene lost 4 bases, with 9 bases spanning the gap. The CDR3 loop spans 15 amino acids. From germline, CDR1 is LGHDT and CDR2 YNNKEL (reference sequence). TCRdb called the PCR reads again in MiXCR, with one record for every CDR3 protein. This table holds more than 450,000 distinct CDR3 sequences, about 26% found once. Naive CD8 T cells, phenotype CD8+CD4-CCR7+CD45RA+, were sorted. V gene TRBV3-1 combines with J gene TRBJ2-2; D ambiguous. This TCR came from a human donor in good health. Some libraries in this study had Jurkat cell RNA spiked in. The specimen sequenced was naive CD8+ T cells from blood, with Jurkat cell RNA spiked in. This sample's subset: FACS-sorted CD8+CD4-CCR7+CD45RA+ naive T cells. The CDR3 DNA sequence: TGTGCCAGCAGCCAAGATGAGGCCCCCACCGGGGAGCTGTTTTTT. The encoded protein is CASSQDEAPTGELFF.